Sequencing of this TCR beta chain was carried out in a study of T cell repertoires in cytomegalovirus infection. General observations from the study: CMV-specific TCR beta clonotypes restricted by HLA-C were the ones dominating the ex vivo response.

With regard to this clonotype: No antigen is known for it.

The CDR3 is 15 residues long. Trimming cost V 3 bases and J 5 bases, with 17 bases left between them. CDR1 is SGHRS and CDR2 is YFSETQ in the germline V gene. TCRdb processed the reads anew with MiXCR; each CDR3 protein has one entry. The sample lists roughly 500,000 distinct CDR3 sequences; 33% were seen once. The material sequenced was cultured PBMCs, taken from culture after CMV antigen stimulation. The V call is TRBV5-1, the J call TRBJ1-1, with D possibly TRBD1 on 5 matching bases. The clonotype originates from a human donor in good health (CMV status not recorded). Some clones in this sample may be carry-over from other donors' samples. Here the CDR3 reads CASSSTPGKGTEAFF. Here the CDR3 DNA reads TGCGCCAGCAGCTCAACCCCCGGGAAGGGGACTGAAGCTTTCTTT.